The TCR beta chain under discussion was sequenced for a study of T cells in Graves' hyperthyroidism and ophthalmopathy. There were TCR beta CDR3 regions amplified from RNA transcripts. In the first-round RT-PCR of the TCR CDR3, the HTBI primer set was used. TCRdb analysed the multiplex PCR reads with MiXCR anew, one entry per CDR3 protein. The table includes some 270,000 distinct CDR3 sequences, roughly 15% detected once. The CDR3 covers 13 residues. V lost 4 bases to trimming and J lost 7 bases; unmatched junction nucleotides: 4. Germline V gives CDR1 SNHLY, CDR2 FYNNEI. The source material was blood. The clonotype was recovered from a young woman with Graves' hyperthyroidism that later progressed to Graves' ophthalmopathy. J is TRBJ1-5 and V is TRBV2; TRBD1 matches at 7 bases. The CDR3 DNA reads TGTGCCAGCAGTGGACAGGGTAAGCAGCCCCAGCATTTT. It yields the protein CASSGQGKQPQHF.